The 31 T cell receptor beta chains presented below share a single source sample, sequenced in a study of naive and memory T cell subsets (TCRdb year 2017). Receptor libraries were prepared by UMI-ligation and nested PCR. Instrument used: Illumina MiSeq. An equimolar mix of two oligonucleotides covering both TRBC1 and TRBC2 was used as the beta constant-region primer. In TCRdb, the public reads were trimmed at Q25 with fastp and aligned with MiXCR, with productive beta chains retained. Merged by CDR3 protein, the rows form single entries marked with the most common genes and DNA. The sample table shows roughly 91,000 distinct CDR3 sequences, and 10% to 15% are seen once. Of the sample, roughly 0.9% is held by the ten largest clones. Sequencing was carried out using central memory CD4+ T cells from blood. What this sample's cell subset or site label stands for: central memory, CD45RA- CD27+. The origin of the receptors is a human donor in good health.

The chain carries TRBV7-9 and TRBJ1-5; D may be TRBD1 (6 bases). CDR3 length: 14 residues. From germline, CDR1 is SEHNR and CDR2 FQNEAQ (reference sequence). V was cut by 5 bases and J by 2 bases, with 10 bases left in between. CDR3 coding DNA: TGTGCCAGCAGCGAGGGGGGGGGCAATCAGCCCCAGCATTTT. Translated: CASSEGGGNQPQHF.

CDR3 loop: CASSLFRDSGNTIYF. CDR3 in DNA: TGTGCCAGCAGCTTATTCCGCGACTCTGGAAACACCATATATTTT. The chain couples TRBV7-9 to TRBJ1-3; D is uncertain. Germline CDR1 is SEHNR and CDR2 is FQNEAQ (reference sequence). The CDR3 covers 15 residues. V lost 2 bases to trimming and J lost 0 bases, with 8 bases between them.

This chain links TRBV20-1 with TRBJ1-5; 7 nucleotides line up with TRBD1. The CDR3 length is 13 residues. In germline, CDR1 is DFQATT, CDR2 SNEGSKA (reference sequence). V dropped 4 bases and J dropped 5; count of bases not matched to a gene: 5. This CDR3 is CSATGDSYQPQHF. The CDR3 bases are TGCAGTGCTACAGGGGACAGCTATCAGCCCCAGCATTTT.

This clonotype was seen ten or more times. The chain has TRBV12-3 or TRBV12-4 and TRBJ2-1; 8 bases fit TRBD2. V gave up 3 bases and J gave up 7 bases; unmatched junction bases: 5. This CDR3 spans 14 amino acids. CDR3 bases: TGTGCCAGCAGTTTTACTAGCGGAAGTAATGAGCAGTTCTTC. It is translated as CASSFTSGSNEQFF.

This chain links TRBV10-3 with TRBJ2-2; 7 bases agree with TRBD1. The V segment lost 6 bases and the J segment 0 bases; nucleotides outside the gene matches: 10. CDR3 length equals 17 residues. Germline V gene lookup returns CDR1 ENHRY and CDR2 SYGVKD. CDR3 DNA sequence: TGTGCCATCAGGGCTGACAGGGTGGGTCCGAACACCGGGGAGCTGTTTTTT. Amino acids: CAIRADRVGPNTGELFF.

This clonotype was found a few times. V gene TRBV30 combines with J gene TRBJ1-1; a weak D match, TRBD1 (6 bases). Trimming stripped 5 bases from V and 1 base from J, with 11 bases between. Germline V lookup: CDR1 GTSNPN, CDR2 SVGIG (reference sequence). The CDR3 extends over 13 amino acids. Here the CDR3 reads CAWQGHANTEAFF. DNA of the CDR3: TGTGCCTGGCAGGGACATGCGAACACTGAAGCTTTCTTT.

This chain links TRBV29-1 with TRBJ2-5; 12 nucleotides line up with TRBD1. The CDR3 sequence is 15 residues long. V shed 6 bases, J shed 6 bases, and the junction held 11 bases outside the gene matches. From germline, CDR1 is SQVTM and CDR2 ANQGSEA. CDR3 loop: CSVALGTGGGKTQYF. The CDR3 DNA reads TGCAGCGTCGCCCTGGGGACAGGGGGCGGAAAGACCCAGTACTTC. The full variable domain, with the rest looked up from reference TRBV29-1 and TRBJ2-5, is SAVISQKPSRDICQRGTSLTIQCQVDSQVTMMFWYRQQPGQSLTLIATANQGSEATYESGFVIDKFPISRPNLTFSTLTVSNMSPEDSSIYLCSVALGTGGGKTQYFGPGTRLLVL.

The J gene is TRBJ1-5, the V gene TRBV5-1; possible D gene TRBD1, 5 bases. Germline V gene lookup returns CDR1 SGHRS and CDR2 YFSETQ. V shed 0 bases and J shed 6 bases, with 13 bases lying between them. This CDR3 is built from 15 residues. This chain's CDR3 is CASSLEGRDVQPQHF. CDR3 nucleotide sequence: TGCGCCAGCAGCTTGGAGGGCAGGGACGTTCAGCCCCAGCATTTT.

This clonotype was observed a handful of times. This chain connects TRBV29-1 to TRBJ1-4; tentatively, D is TRBD1 (5 bases). This CDR3 contains 20 residues. V lost 6 bases, J lost 0 bases, and 29 bases lay in between. CDR1 is SQVTM, CDR2 ANQGSEA, per germline. The CDR3 DNA sequence: TGCAGCGTGAAAGGGGTCCGGCTACCTGATCCTCTTGCAACTAATGAAAAACTGTTTTTT. Translating gives CSVKGVRLPDPLATNEKLFF. The full variable domain, rest sourced from reference TRBV29-1 and TRBJ1-4, is SAVISQKPSRDICQRGTSLTIQCQVDSQVTMMFWYRQQPGQSLTLIATANQGSEATYESGFVIDKFPISRPNLTFSTLTVSNMSPEDSSIYLCSVKGVRLPDPLATNEKLFFGSGTQLSVL.

The V gene is TRBV28, the J gene TRBJ2-5, with TRBD1 matching 11 bases. V lost 6 bases, J lost 4 bases, and 10 bases stayed unmatched. CDR1 is MDHEN, CDR2 SYDVKM, per germline. This CDR3 comprises 16 residues. The CDR3 spells CASRKTSGQGVETQYF. In nucleotides, the CDR3 is TGTGCCAGCAGAAAGACTTCGGGACAGGGGGTAGAGACCCAGTACTTC.

This clonotype was recorded a few times. CDR3 protein: CSARAWGQGGTGELFF. CDR3 nucleotide sequence: TGCAGTGCTAGAGCCTGGGGCCAAGGCGGCACCGGGGAGCTGTTTTTT. The V call is TRBV20-1, the J call TRBJ2-2, with a tentative D call TRBD1 (5 bases). The CDR3 consists of 16 residues. The V end was cut by 1 base, the J end by 4 bases, with 16 bases between. CDR1 is DFQATT and CDR2 is SNEGSKA in the germline V gene (reference sequence).

This chain connects TRBV19 to TRBJ2-6; 7 nucleotides match TRBD1. The V and J ends lost 6 bases and 6 bases, in that order; junction bases with no gene match: 2. CDR3 length: 13 residues. Germline assignment: CDR1 LNHDA and CDR2 SQIVND (reference sequence). The CDR3: CASSGTVANVLTF. The CDR3, as DNA: TGTGCCAGTAGCGGGACAGTGGCCAACGTCCTGACTTTC. Together with reference TRBV19 and TRBJ2-6, the CDR3 gives the full variable domain: DGGITQSPKYLFRKEGQNVTLSCEQNLNHDAMYWYRQDPGQGLRLIYYSQIVNDFQKGDIAEGYSVSREKKESFPLTVTSAQKNPTAFYLCASSGTVANVLTFGAGSRLTVL.

The gene calls are TRBV14 and TRBJ2-4, with D perhaps matching TRBD1 or TRBD2 (5 bases each). V was cut by 0 bases and J by 0 bases, with 18 bases left in between. The germline gives CDR1 SGHDN, CDR2 FVKESK. There are 19 residues in the CDR3. The CDR3 nucleotides read TGTGCCAGCAGCCAAGAGTCGGGGCTGGGGAGCATAGCCAAAAACATTCAGTACTTC. Translated: CASSQESGLGSIAKNIQYF.

This clonotype turned up a few times. The chain links TRBV23-1 to TRBJ2-7, with TRBD1 matching over 7 bases. TRBV23-1 is assigned to the ORF class and has an uncertain function. The J segment lost 6 bases and the V segment lost 6 bases, leaving 17 bases of the junction unmatched. The CDR3 length is 16 residues. The CDR3 nucleotides read TGCGCCAGCAGCCCCGTCTGGAAGGGGGCTATAGCCGAGCAGTACTTC. This encodes CASSPVWKGAIAEQYF.

J is TRBJ1-2 and V is TRBV28, with 9 bases identical to TRBD1. Trimming at V came to 5 bases and at J to 7 bases, leaving 11 bases not matched to a gene. The CDR3 consists of 15 residues. CDR1 and CDR2 from the germline V gene are MDHEN and SYDVKM. The CDR3 sequence is CASSQLTGGAGGYTF. CDR3 in DNA: TGTGCCAGCAGTCAACTAACAGGGGGCGCCGGTGGCTACACCTTC.

The chain links TRBV20-1 to TRBJ2-1; 7 bases fit TRBD2. Trimming at V came to 6 bases and at J to 6 bases, leaving 11 bases not matched to a gene. There are 14 residues in the CDR3. Germline-derived CDR1 and CDR2 are DFQATT and SNEGSKA (reference sequence). CDR3 nucleotide sequence: TGCAGTGCCCGAACGGCTAGCGGACGCAATGAGCAGTTCTTC. Translation gives CSARTASGRNEQFF.

This clonotype was found a few times. The J gene is TRBJ1-2, the V gene TRBV29-1; D perhaps matches TRBD1 (5 bases). Germline assignment: CDR1 SQVTM and CDR2 ANQGSEA. There are 13 residues in the CDR3. CDR3 nucleotide sequence: TGCAGTGGGGGGTCCAGTTCCGTCTATGGCTACACCTTC. Amino acids: CSGGSSSVYGYTF.

This clonotype was counted only a few times. J is TRBJ1-3 and V is TRBV28, with D maybe TRBD1 (5 bases). Germline lookup yields CDR1 MDHEN and CDR2 SYDVKM. V was trimmed by 5 bases and J by 2 bases, leaving 10 bases between them. CDR3 length equals 14 residues. The CDR3, as DNA: TGTGCCAGCAGTGGAGACAGTGCTGGAAACACCATATATTTT. It codes for CASSGDSAGNTIYF.

There are a few counts of this clonotype. The chain links TRBV20-1 to TRBJ2-1; 13 bases fit TRBD2. In germline, CDR1 is DFQATT, CDR2 SNEGSKA (reference sequence). V dropped 7 bases and J dropped 11; count of bases not matched to a gene: 11. The CDR3 is made up of 14 amino acids. The CDR3 DNA follows: TGCAGTGTTCAGGACGGGACTAGCGGGGATAAGCAGTTCTTC. It specifies CSVQDGTSGDKQFF.

V usage is TRBV4-1 and J usage is TRBJ2-5; 9 bases agree with TRBD1. Germline CDR1 is MGHRA and CDR2 is YSYEKL. The CDR3 covers 15 residues. Unmatched junction bases numbered 7, after V lost 6 bases and J lost 2 bases. The CDR3 DNA is TGCGCCAGCAGGCTTGGGACAGGGCTACAAGAGACCCAGTACTTC. This gives the protein CASRLGTGLQETQYF.

This clonotype was detected a few times. The gene calls are TRBV27 and TRBJ2-5, with 7 bases identical to TRBD1. The CDR3 runs to 15 residues. V gave up 2 bases and J gave up 0 bases; unmatched junction bases: 3. Germline V CDR1 and CDR2: MNHEY, SMNVEV (reference sequence). CDR3: CASSLHGTDQETQYF. In DNA form, the CDR3 reads TGTGCCAGCAGTTTACACGGGACAGACCAAGAGACCCAGTACTTC.

This clonotype appeared many times. This likely comes from a read error, as the CDR3 has no conserved phenylalanine or tryptophan at its end. The DNA is omitted, as the CDR3 cannot be located on it reliably, and the CDR3 follows TCRdb's listing. The V gene is TRBV7-9, the J gene TRBJ2-7; TRBD1, as called in the table, went unchecked against the DNA. The germline gives CDR1 SEHNR, CDR2 FQNEAQ (reference sequence). The CDR3 has 13 residues if both end residues are counted. CDR3 loop: CASSSPDRGTCGI.

In its sample, this clonotype was seen many times. The CDR3 reads CAWSVQGRDEKLFF. The CDR3 bases are TGTGCCTGGAGTGTGCAGGGGAGGGATGAAAAACTGTTTTTT. The rearrangement links TRBV30 to TRBJ1-4; a possible D gene is TRBD1 (6 bases). V was pared by 0 bases and J by 6 bases, with 11 bases between. Germline loops: CDR1 GTSNPN, CDR2 SVGIG (reference sequence). The CDR3 is made up of 14 amino acids.

This rearrangement joins TRBV2 to TRBJ1-5, with TRBD1 matching over 8 bases. Trimming cost V 5 bases and J 6 bases; bases outside gene matches: 6. The CDR3 loop spans 14 amino acids. CDR1 and CDR2 (germline): SNHLY, FYNNEI. The chain's CDR3 is CASSSRGRFQPQHF. The DNA of the CDR3 is TGTGCCAGCAGTAGCAGGGGGCGGTTTCAGCCCCAGCATTTT. Full variable domain (remainder filled in from reference TRBV2 and TRBJ1-5): EPEVTQTPSHQVTQMGQEVILRCVPISNHLYFYWYRQILGQKVEFLVSFYNNEISEKSEIFDDQFSVERPDGSNFTLKIRSTKLEDSAMYFCASSSRGRFQPQHFGDGTRLSIL.

This clonotype has a handful of counts. The rearrangement links TRBV5-5 to TRBJ2-3; D might be TRBD2 (5 bases). The CDR3 loop spans 13 amino acids. CDR1 SGHKS and CDR2 YYEKEE come from the germline V gene (reference sequence). V shed 3 bases and J shed 4 bases, with 9 bases lying between them. CDR3 protein: CASSSPRADTQYF. The CDR3, as DNA: TGTGCCAGCAGCTCCCCGCGGGCAGATACGCAGTATTTT.

V and J are TRBV11-2 and TRBJ1-1, with D perhaps TRBD1 (6 bases). From germline, CDR1 is SGHAT and CDR2 FQNNGV. The CDR3 is made up of 14 amino acids. V shed 3 bases and J shed 5 bases, with 13 bases lying between them. CDR3 loop: CASSLVKQGTEAFF. The CDR3 coding sequence is TGTGCCAGCAGCTTGGTAAAGCAGGGGACTGAAGCTTTCTTT.

V and J are TRBV7-9 and TRBJ2-1; D remains unclear. The CDR3 runs to 10 residues. Trimming shortened V by 5 bases and J by 15 bases, and 11 bases separated the two germline ends. Germline V lookup: CDR1 SEHNR, CDR2 FQNEAQ (reference sequence). The CDR3 sequence: CASSPYAPFF. In nucleotides, the CDR3 is TGTGCCAGCAGCCCTTACGCCCCGTTCTTC.

The V gene is TRBV4-1, the J gene TRBJ2-5; D gene unclear. This CDR3 has 12 amino acids. V lost 4 bases to trimming and J lost 5 bases, with 8 bases between them. From germline, CDR1 is MGHRA and CDR2 YSYEKL. The CDR3 sequence is CASSRVGETQYF. For the CDR3, the DNA is TGCGCCAGCAGCCGCGTCGGTGAGACCCAGTACTTC.

DNA for the CDR3: TGCAGCGTTGGGACAGGGGGAGAGACCCAGTACTTC. It codes for CSVGTGGETQYF. The chain combines TRBV29-1 with TRBJ2-5; 10 bases match TRBD1. With 4 bases clipped from V and 4 bases from J, the junction kept 0 bases outside the gene matches. Germline V CDR1 and CDR2: SQVTM, ANQGSEA. The CDR3 has 12 residues.

This clonotype was found a few times. The V call is TRBV5-1, the J call TRBJ1-5; D is possibly TRBD1 (6 bases). The V gene lost 3 bases and the J gene lost 0 bases, with 7 bases spanning the gap. The CDR3 is made up of 14 amino acids. Per the germline V gene, CDR1 is SGHRS and CDR2 is YFSETQ. The CDR3 spells CASSSGDSNQPQHF. For the CDR3, the DNA is TGCGCCAGCAGCTCAGGGGATAGCAATCAGCCCCAGCATTTT.

This clonotype was counted only a few times. J is TRBJ1-5 and V is TRBV11-1; no reliable D call. Germline values: CDR1 SGHAT, CDR2 FQDESV (reference sequence). V lost 4 bases and J lost 0, with 7 bases in between. The CDR3 runs 14 residues. CDR3 sequence (DNA): TGTGCCAGCAGCTCGCAGATTAGCAATCAGCCCCAGCATTTT. It codes for CASSSQISNQPQHF.